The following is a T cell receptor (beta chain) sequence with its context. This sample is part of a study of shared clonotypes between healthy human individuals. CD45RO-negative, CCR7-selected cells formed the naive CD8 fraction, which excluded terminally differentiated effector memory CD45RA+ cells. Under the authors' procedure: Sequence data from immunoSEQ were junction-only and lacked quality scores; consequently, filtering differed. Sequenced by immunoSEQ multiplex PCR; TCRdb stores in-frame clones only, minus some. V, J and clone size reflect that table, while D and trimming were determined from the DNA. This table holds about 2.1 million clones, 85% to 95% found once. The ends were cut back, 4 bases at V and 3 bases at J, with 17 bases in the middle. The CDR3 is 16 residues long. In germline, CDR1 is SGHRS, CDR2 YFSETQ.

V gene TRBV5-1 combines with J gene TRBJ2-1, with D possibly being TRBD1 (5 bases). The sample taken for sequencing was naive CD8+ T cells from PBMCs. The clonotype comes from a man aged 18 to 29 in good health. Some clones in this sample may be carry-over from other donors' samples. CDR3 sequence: CASSKVQESLYNEQFF. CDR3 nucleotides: TGCGCCAGCAGCAAAGTACAGGAATCTCTCTACAATGAGCAGTTCTTC.